This entry is about one TCR beta chain. These data are taken from a study of blood T cell repertoires in COVID-19. Across the study: The United States, Italy and Spain provided the acute and convalescent COVID-19 samples. T cells, B-cell-depleted T cells, or PBMCs supplied cDNA or gDNA.

Authors' processing steps: Amplification of reference gene primers provided the estimated nucleated cell counts. TCRdb's copy holds only in-frame clones and misses some; the assay was immunoSEQ multiplex PCR. V and J calls and clone size follow that table, whereas D and trimming were derived from the DNA. The sample has some 210,000 clones, about four fifths seen once. V was pared by 5 bases and J by 7 bases, with 8 bases of the junction left unmatched. The CDR3 is 14 residues long. CDR1 is SGHVS and CDR2 is FQNEAQ in the germline V gene. This chain uses TRBV7-8 with TRBJ1-5, with 7 bases fitting TRBD1. This TCR was sampled from a woman aged 40 to 55 with acute or convalescent COVID-19. Material: peripheral blood. The CDR3 spells CASSRQGSRQPQHF. CDR3 DNA: TGTGCCAGCAGCCGACAGGGCTCCCGACAGCCCCAGCATTTT.